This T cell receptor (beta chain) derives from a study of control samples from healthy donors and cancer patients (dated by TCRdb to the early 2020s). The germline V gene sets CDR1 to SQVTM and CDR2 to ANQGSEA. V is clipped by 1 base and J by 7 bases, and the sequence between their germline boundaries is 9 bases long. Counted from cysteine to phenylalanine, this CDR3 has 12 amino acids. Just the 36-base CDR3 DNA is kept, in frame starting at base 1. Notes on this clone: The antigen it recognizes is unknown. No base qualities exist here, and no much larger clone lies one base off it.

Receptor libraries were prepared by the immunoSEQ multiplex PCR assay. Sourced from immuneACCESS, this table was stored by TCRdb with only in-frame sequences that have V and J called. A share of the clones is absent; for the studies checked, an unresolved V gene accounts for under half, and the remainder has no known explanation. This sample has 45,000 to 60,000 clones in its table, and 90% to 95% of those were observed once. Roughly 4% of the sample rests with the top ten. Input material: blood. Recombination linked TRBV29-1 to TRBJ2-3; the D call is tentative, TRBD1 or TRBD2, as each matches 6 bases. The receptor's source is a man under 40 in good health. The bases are TGCAGCGTTGAAGGAGGGGGGAATACGCAGTATTTT. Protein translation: CSVEGGGNTQYF.